The 22 T cell receptor beta chains listed next were all sequenced from one sample in a study of post-analysis software for immune sequencing data. Incorporated into the TCR beta cDNA libraries were unique molecular identifiers, which served to reduce PCR and sequencing biases. MiXCR, run by TCRdb on the PCR reads, gives a single entry per CDR3 protein. The data show fewer than 850,000 distinct CDR3 sequences, around 45% seen once. Study-wide points: Patients carried four or five TRBV segments more frequently than controls did, and TRBV5-6, TRBV5-1 and TRBV20-1 were among them.

Antigen specificity for these receptors is unknown. The specimen sequenced was blood. These receptors came from a girl aged 10-17 years with multiple sclerosis.

Ten or more counts support this clonotype. The chain has TRBV7-2 and TRBJ2-1, with D possibly matching TRBD2 (6 bases). V lost 1 base and J lost 0, with 10 bases in between. Germline V lookup: CDR1 SGHTA, CDR2 FQGNSA. The CDR3 has 16 amino acids. CDR3 bases: TGTGCCAGCAGCTTAGAAGGGACTGTCTCCTACAATGAGCAGTTCTTC. It translates to CASSLEGTVSYNEQFF.

This clonotype was detected only a few times. The rearrangement links TRBV20-1 to TRBJ2-5; D uncertain. The J call may be mistaken, given a closer DNA end match to TRBJ2-4. Germline values: CDR1 DFQATT, CDR2 SNEGSKA (reference sequence). This CDR3 is built from 12 residues. CDR3 DNA: TGCAGTGCTAGAGCAGGCGGAAACATTCAGTACTTC. This sequence encodes CSARAGGNIQYF.

J is TRBJ1-1 and V is TRBV7-8; 7 bases fit TRBD1. The CDR3 has 17 amino acids. From germline, CDR1 is SGHVS and CDR2 FQNEAQ. Trimming cost V 3 bases and J 1 base; bases outside gene matches: 11. CDR3 coding DNA: TGTGCCAGCAGCTTTTCCTCTTGGCACAGGGGGAACACTGAAGCTTTCTTT. Its translation: CASSFSSWHRGNTEAFF.

The chain recombines TRBV30 with TRBJ2-1; D is uncertain. The V and J ends lost 2 bases and 7 bases respectively, with 9 bases between them. Germline CDR1 is GTSNPN and CDR2 is SVGIG (reference sequence). The CDR3 sequence is 12 residues long. CDR3 coding DNA: TGTGCCTGGAGTCCAACCCGAAATGAGCAGTTCTTC. This encodes CAWSPTRNEQFF. Together with reference TRBV30 and TRBJ2-1, the CDR3 gives the full variable domain: SQTIHQWPATLVQPVGSPLSLECTVEGTSNPNLYWYRQAAGRGLQLLFYSVGIGQISSEVPQNLSASRPQDRQFILSSKKLLLSDSGFYLCAWSPTRNEQFFGPGTRLTVL.

CDR3 region: CATGQVRYEQYF. CDR3 coding DNA: TGTGCCACCGGACAAGTTCGATACGAGCAGTACTTC. The chain links TRBV6-6 to TRBJ2-5; D is possibly TRBD1 (5 bases). Judging by the DNA end, TRBJ2-7 fits better; the J call may be wrong. The CDR3 is 12 amino acids. Per germline, CDR1 MNHNY and CDR2 SVGAGI (reference sequence).

V gene TRBV28 combines with J gene TRBJ2-1; D not certain. The germline V gene encodes CDR1 MDHEN and CDR2 SYDVKM. The CDR3 spans 12 residues. The V gene lost 2 bases and the J gene lost 15 bases, with 14 bases spanning the gap. The CDR3 sequence: CASSLTASFLFF. Written as DNA, the CDR3 is TGTGCCAGCAGTTTAACCGCCTCTTTTTTGTTCTTC. The full variable domain, rest sourced from reference TRBV28 and TRBJ2-1, is DVKVTQSSRYLVKRTGEKVFLECVQDMDHENMFWYRQDPGLGLRLIYFSYDVKMKEKGDIPEGYSVSREKKERFSLILESASTNQTSMYLCASSLTASFLFFGPGTRLTVL.

V usage is TRBV10-3 and J usage is TRBJ1-5, with D possibly matching TRBD1 (5 bases). Trimming pared 3 bases from V and 0 bases from J, leaving 15 bases between. CDR3 length: 17 amino acids. CDR1 and CDR2 from the germline V gene are ENHRY and SYGVKD. CDR3 DNA: TGTGCCATCAGTGATCAGCAGGGACCTTTTAGCAATCAGCCCCAGCATTTT. Amino acids: CAISDQQGPFSNQPQHF.

The V call is TRBV5-6, the J call TRBJ2-1, with 11 nucleotides matching TRBD2. The CDR3 contains 14 residues. Germline V gene data show CDR1 as SGHDT and CDR2 as YYEEEE. The V gene end was trimmed by 4 bases and the J gene end by 7 bases; junction bases not matched to a gene: 4. CDR3 sequence: CASSSGLAGNEQFF. CDR3 DNA: TGTGCCAGCAGCAGTGGACTAGCGGGTAATGAGCAGTTCTTC.

The chain recombines TRBV6-5 with TRBJ2-3; TRBD2 might be the D (6 bases). The V gene lost 5 bases and the J gene lost 4 bases, with 10 bases spanning the gap. Per germline, CDR1 MNHEY and CDR2 SVGAGI. This CDR3 is built from 13 residues. CDR3 sequence reads: CASSPGRSDTQYF. The CDR3 DNA is TGTGCCAGCAGTCCCGGGAGATCAGATACGCAGTATTTT.

The chain has TRBV5-1 and TRBJ2-7; 8 positions agree with TRBD1. The CDR3 totals 15 residues. Germline CDR1 SGHRS, CDR2 YFSETQ. V was clipped by 0 bases and J by 5 bases; unmatched bases: 7. CDR3 in amino acids: CASSLEGRGQDEQYF. The DNA for the CDR3 is TGCGCCAGCAGCTTGGAGGGCAGGGGGCAGGACGAGCAGTACTTC.

The chain uses TRBV20-1 and TRBJ2-7, with 7 positions matching TRBD1. The J call may be faulty, since TRBJ2-5 better matches the DNA end. Germline values: CDR1 DFQATT, CDR2 SNEGSKA (reference sequence). The CDR3 is 15 amino acids. The CDR3 reads CSAATGSGAWETQYF. DNA of the CDR3: TGCAGTGCCGCGACAGGGTCAGGGGCTTGGGAGACCCAGTACTTC.

The chain recombines TRBV6-6 with TRBJ2-1; 7 bases align to TRBD2. The germline gives CDR1 MNHNY, CDR2 SVGAGI (reference sequence). After removal of 8 bases from V and 8 bases from J, the junction contained 9 bases not matched to a gene. The CDR3 sequence is 13 residues long. The CDR3 DNA reads as TGTGCCAGCTATACGGGAGGTAGAGATGAGCAGTTCTTC. The encoded protein is CASYTGGRDEQFF.

The chain employs TRBV12-3 or TRBV12-4 and TRBJ2-3; no clear D gene. This CDR3 region has 16 residues. Trimming cost V 4 bases and J 1 base, with 15 bases left between them. In nucleotides, the CDR3 is TGTGCCAGCAGTTGGGCCCCTCCGGGCGGCACAGATACGCAGTATTTT. Translated: CASSWAPPGGTDTQYF.

The V gene is TRBV6-1, the J gene TRBJ2-5; TRBD1 might be the D (6 bases). The last part of the DNA fits TRBJ2-7 better; the J call may be wrong. The CDR3 loop spans 12 amino acids. CDR1 and CDR2 (germline): MNHNS, SASEGT. The CDR3: CASTRTVYEQYF. CDR3 nucleotides: TGTGCCAGCACCAGGACAGTCTACGAGCAGTACTTC.

The chain employs TRBV29-1 and TRBJ2-3; 7 bases agree with TRBD1. Trimming removed 0 bases from V and 2 bases from J; junction bases left unmatched: 2. Germline V gene data show CDR1 as SQVTM and CDR2 as ANQGSEA. The CDR3 contains 14 residues. CDR3 loop: CSVEDGTATDTQYF. CDR3 nucleotides: TGCAGCGTTGAAGACGGGACAGCCACAGATACGCAGTATTTT.

This clonotype was seen only a few times. The genes are TRBV2 and TRBJ1-5; TRBD1 is a possible D gene (5 bases). CDR3 size: 17 residues. Between the trimmed V and J ends, which lost 1 base and 3 bases, there was a span of 16 bases. Germline CDR1 reads SNHLY; CDR2 reads FYNNEI. DNA for the CDR3: TGTGCCAGCAGTGAAGGTCAGGGACGTCGGGACAATCAGCCCCAGCATTTT. It yields the protein CASSEGQGRRDNQPQHF.

The chain recombines TRBV29-1 with TRBJ1-5; TRBD1 is a possible D gene (5 bases). This CDR3 has 13 amino acids. V was clipped by 1 base and J by 7 bases, with 11 bases between them. CDR1 SQVTM and CDR2 ANQGSEA come from the germline V gene. CDR3 nucleotides: TGCAGCGTTGAAGGCCAGGGCGGGCAGCCCCAGCATTTT. Encoded protein: CSVEGQGGQPQHF.

This clonotype was observed a few times. This rearrangement joins TRBV5-1 to TRBJ2-5, with 7 nucleotides matching TRBD2. This CDR3 is 15 amino acids long. V shed 0 bases and J 1 base; nucleotides not matched to a gene: 3. Germline assignment: CDR1 SGHRS and CDR2 YFSETQ. The CDR3 reads CASSLGGGTQETQYF. The CDR3 DNA reads TGCGCCAGCAGCTTGGGGGGGGGGACCCAAGAGACCCAGTACTTC. The variable domain in full, with the rest retrieved from reference TRBV5-1 and TRBJ2-5, is KAGVTQTPRYLIKTRGQQVTLSCSPISGHRSVSWYQQTPGQGLQFLFEYFSETQRNKGNFPGRFSGRQFSNSRSEMNVSTLELGDSALYLCASSLGGGTQETQYFGPGTRLLVL.

The V call is TRBV29-1, the J call TRBJ2-7; 8 bases align to TRBD1. Germline loops: CDR1 SQVTM, CDR2 ANQGSEA. V shed 6 bases and J 5 bases; nucleotides not matched to a gene: 12. This CDR3 is 14 amino acids long. The CDR3 bases are TGCAGCGTCGGACGGGCCGGACAGGGCCACGAGCAGTACTTC. Its translation: CSVGRAGQGHEQYF.

The chain links TRBV5-1 to TRBJ2-7, with 7 positions matching TRBD1. The assigned J gene may be wrong: the sequence end matches TRBJ2-5 better. The CDR3 has 13 amino acids. Germline CDR1 and CDR2: SGHRS and YFSETQ. CDR3 region: CASSATGVETQYF. CDR3 in DNA: TGCGCCAGCAGCGCCACAGGGGTAGAGACCCAGTACTTC.

V is TRBV3-1 and J is TRBJ2-3; TRBD2 matches at 8 bases. The CDR3 length is 17 residues. Germline-derived CDR1 and CDR2 are LGHDT and YNNKEL (reference sequence). The J segment lost 4 bases and the V segment lost 3 bases, leaving 12 bases of the junction unmatched. The CDR3 sequence: CASSHGGKREPPDTQYF. DNA for the CDR3: TGTGCCAGCAGCCACGGAGGCAAGCGGGAGCCTCCAGATACGCAGTATTTT.

The V gene is TRBV10-3, the J gene TRBJ2-5, with TRBD2 matching over 10 bases. CDR1 ENHRY and CDR2 SYGVKD come from the germline V gene. This CDR3 has 15 amino acids. After removal of 2 bases from V and 1 base from J, the junction contained 1 base not matched to a gene. Written as DNA, the CDR3 is TGTGCCATCAGTGAGACTAGCGGGGTCCAAGAGACCCAGTACTTC. It translates to CAISETSGVQETQYF.